A single sample is the source of the 17 T cell receptor beta chains below, sequenced in a study of regulatory T cells in long-lasting Graves disease. TCR beta libraries were built with iRepertoire HTBI primers and Arm-PCR of CDR3 regions. TCRdb re-called the multiplex PCR reads through MiXCR, storing one row per CDR3 protein. The sample includes approximately 400,000 distinct CDR3 sequences, about 15% of them seen just once. Time point in this sample: newly diagnosed GD, antithyroid drugs for less than 3 months. There was RNA extracted from PBMCs, and the TCR library was made from it. The same specimen was also included in a second study, on T cells in Graves' hyperthyroidism and ophthalmopathy.

The sequenced sample was peripheral blood mononuclear cells (PBMCs), obtained at new diagnosis, from a patient treated with antithyroid drugs. These TCRs come from a woman in her twenties or thirties with Graves disease.

The sample holds many counts of this clonotype. This chain uses TRBV7-8 with TRBJ2-1; tentative D call: TRBD1 (6 bases). The length of the CDR3 is 15 residues. From germline, CDR1 is SGHVS and CDR2 FQNEAQ. V lost 5 bases and J lost 2, with 13 bases in between. CDR3 loop: CASSVTGSPYNEQFF. The CDR3 bases are TGTGCCAGCAGCGTAACAGGGAGTCCCTACAATGAGCAGTTCTTC.

This clonotype was seen ten or more times. The V call is TRBV28, the J call TRBJ2-2, with 7 bases lining up with TRBD1. The V gene end was trimmed by 3 bases and the J gene end by 1 base; junction bases not matched to a gene: 8. This CDR3 is 17 amino acids long. Germline loops: CDR1 MDHEN, CDR2 SYDVKM. The chain's CDR3 is CASSLPADRVNTGELFF. The CDR3, as DNA: TGTGCCAGCAGTTTGCCGGCAGACAGGGTGAACACCGGGGAGCTGTTTTTT.

This clonotype has only a few counts. V and J are TRBV6-1 and TRBJ2-1; 8 nucleotides line up with TRBD2. Per the germline V gene, CDR1 is MNHNS and CDR2 is SASEGT. V shed 4 bases and J 4 bases; nucleotides not matched to a gene: 6. The CDR3 is 15 residues long. The CDR3 sequence is CASSVRAGEYNEQFF. The CDR3 DNA reads TGTGCCAGCAGTGTTCGAGCGGGAGAGTACAATGAGCAGTTCTTC.

The chain couples TRBV29-1 to TRBJ1-1; 7 positions agree with TRBD1. After removal of 7 bases from V and 4 bases from J, the junction contained 6 bases not matched to a gene. Germline CDR1 is SQVTM and CDR2 is ANQGSEA. This CDR3 spans 12 amino acids. CDR3 loop: CSAIPGGTEAFF. CDR3 nucleotides: TGCAGCGCAATCCCAGGGGGCACTGAAGCTTTCTTT. Drawing the rest from reference TRBV29-1 and TRBJ1-1, the complete variable domain is SAVISQKPSRDICQRGTSLTIQCQVDSQVTMMFWYRQQPGQSLTLIATANQGSEATYESGFVIDKFPISRPNLTFSTLTVSNMSPEDSSIYLCSAIPGGTEAFFGQGTRLTVV.

This clonotype came up a few times. This sequence joins TRBV19 and TRBJ2-1, with 8 bases identical to TRBD2. This CDR3 has 15 residues. After removal of 2 bases from V and 9 bases from J, the junction contained 9 bases not matched to a gene. CDR1 and CDR2 (germline): LNHDA, SQIVND (reference sequence). The CDR3 nucleotides are TGTGCCAGTAGTATAACCGGACTAGCTCCTATTGAGCAGTTCTTC. It encodes CASSITGLAPIEQFF. The full variable domain, in which reference TRBV19 and TRBJ2-1 provide the parts outside the CDR3, is DGGITQSPKYLFRKEGQNVTLSCEQNLNHDAMYWYRQDPGQGLRLIYYSQIVNDFQKGDIAEGYSVSREKKESFPLTVTSAQKNPTAFYLCASSITGLAPIEQFFGPGTRLTVL.

This chain links TRBV5-1 with TRBJ1-6; maybe TRBD1 (5 bases). CDR3 length equals 13 residues. Germline V gene data show CDR1 as SGHRS and CDR2 as YFSETQ. V lost 3 bases and J 11 bases, leaving 12 bases between the germline ends. The CDR3 nucleotides read TGCGCCAGCAGCTCCACAGGAAACCCACCCCTCCACTTT. Amino acid sequence: CASSSTGNPPLHF.

In its sample, this clonotype was seen many times. V and J are TRBV7-9 and TRBJ2-1, with D maybe TRBD1 (6 bases). Trimming left V 1 base short and J 9 bases short, with 19 bases between. The CDR3 covers 16 residues. CDR1 is SEHNR and CDR2 is FQNEAQ in the germline V gene (reference sequence). CDR3 sequence: CASSLVRQDDMGEQFF. Here the CDR3 DNA reads TGTGCCAGCAGCTTAGTCCGACAGGATGATATGGGTGAGCAGTTCTTC.

This clonotype was seen repeatedly, ten times or more. The chain has TRBV6-5 and TRBJ1-1; a possible D gene is TRBD1 (6 bases). Germline CDR1 is MNHEY and CDR2 is SVGAGI. This CDR3 is built from 15 residues. Trimming removed 3 bases from V and 4 bases from J, with 15 bases in between. The CDR3 spells CASSYPGAGGTEAFF. The DNA of the CDR3 is TGTGCCAGCAGTTATCCGGGGGCGGGCGGCACTGAAGCTTTCTTT.

Many counts were recorded for this clonotype. J is TRBJ2-7 and V is TRBV3-1; D ambiguous. Germline V gene sequence: CDR1 LGHDT, CDR2 YNNKEL (reference sequence). V lost 6 bases and J 3 bases, leaving 9 bases between the germline ends. This CDR3 comprises 12 residues. Here the CDR3 DNA reads TGTGCCAGCAGTTCAAATGTCTACGAGCAGTACTTC. Encoded protein: CASSSNVYEQYF.

This clonotype was counted many times. V gene TRBV28 combines with J gene TRBJ2-3; TRBD2 matches 12 bases. Germline V gives CDR1 MDHEN, CDR2 SYDVKM. V lost 2 bases, J lost 4 bases, and 10 bases stayed unmatched. The CDR3 consists of 18 residues. CDR3 nucleotide sequence: TGTGCCAGCAGTTTAACCCCGCTAGCGGGAGGGTACTCAGATACGCAGTATTTT. Its protein is CASSLTPLAGGYSDTQYF.

This chain uses TRBV7-8 with TRBJ1-5; TRBD1 matches 7 bases. Germline V gene lookup returns CDR1 SGHVS and CDR2 FQNEAQ. CDR3 length: 15 amino acids. V dropped 1 base and J dropped 6; count of bases not matched to a gene: 6. CDR3: CASSLGRGIGQPQHF. In nucleotides, the CDR3 is TGTGCCAGCAGCTTAGGCAGGGGGATTGGTCAGCCCCAGCATTTT.

At least ten counts were recorded for this clonotype. The chain carries TRBV10-3 and TRBJ2-3, with 9 bases matching TRBD2. After removal of 4 bases from V and 3 bases from J, the junction contained 11 bases not matched to a gene. Per the germline V gene, CDR1 is ENHRY and CDR2 is SYGVKD. The CDR3 is made up of 17 amino acids. In nucleotides, the CDR3 is TGTGCCATCAGTGGTGATGGAGCGGGAGGCTATACAGATACGCAGTATTTT. Translated: CAISGDGAGGYTDTQYF.

This clonotype occurred many times. The rearrangement uses TRBV18 and TRBJ2-7; D is unclear. Germline CDR1 KGHSH, CDR2 LQKENI. V dropped 8 bases and J dropped 3 bases, with 8 bases sitting between them. The CDR3 is made up of 11 amino acids. CDR3 residues: CASRVRYEQYF. The DNA for the CDR3 is TGTGCCAGCCGGGTTCGCTACGAGCAGTACTTC.

This clonotype was detected a few times. The rearrangement joins TRBV7-9 to TRBJ2-1; 10 nucleotides line up with TRBD1. This CDR3 region has 15 residues. CDR1 and CDR2 (germline): SEHNR, FQNEAQ (reference sequence). V dropped 4 bases and J dropped 8; count of bases not matched to a gene: 8. CDR3 DNA: TGTGCCAGCAGCTCCCGGACAGGGGGAGGGGATGAGCAGTTCTTC. Protein product: CASSSRTGGGDEQFF.

This clonotype was observed a handful of times. At one end, the junction sequence differs from germline, possibly due to a read error. The chain uses TRBV28 and TRBJ1-4; no definite D call. The CDR3 consists of 12 residues. Germline assignment: CDR1 MDHEN and CDR2 SYDVKM. This CDR3 reads CASSSPHKVLDF. As DNA, the CDR3 is TGTGCCAGCAGTTCCCCTCACAAGGTGCTGGATTTT.

V usage is TRBV7-2 and J usage is TRBJ1-1, with D possibly TRBD1 on 6 matching bases. The germline V gene has CDR1 SGHTA and CDR2 FQGNSA. V was cut by 5 bases and J by 8 bases, with 21 bases left in between. The CDR3 spans 15 residues. CDR3: CASSRSTRGAGEAFF. CDR3 in DNA: TGTGCCAGCAGCCGTTCAACGCGGGGGGCGGGCGAAGCTTTCTTT.

This clonotype was observed a few times. V and J are TRBV7-2 and TRBJ2-1, with a possible D match to TRBD2 (5 bases). The length of the CDR3 is 13 residues. Germline CDR1 is SGHTA and CDR2 is FQGNSA. V was cut by 2 bases and J by 9 bases, with 11 bases left in between. CDR3 nucleotides: TGTGCCAGCAGCTTATATAAGGGAGTTGAGCAGTTCTTC. Its protein product is CASSLYKGVEQFF.